Following are 4 T cell receptor beta chains from one sample sequenced in a study of Ad26.COV2.S vaccination and SARS-CoV-2 variants. The treatment here: approximately 18 received Ad26.COV2.S at low or high dose, single or two shots; several received placebo; per-sample allocation not given. Material that was analyzed had been drawn on day 63 after the first vaccine or placebo injection. This table comes from immunoSEQ multiplex PCR, and its TCRdb copy is limited to in-frame clones, with some not included. The repertoire holds about 350,000 clones, around nine tenths seen once, with about 4.6% in the top ten. The input for sequencing was peripheral blood, taken in a trial of Ad26.COV2.S vaccine versus placebo. Every receptor here comes from a person aged 18-65 years who received the Ad26.COV2.S COVID-19 vaccine or a placebo.

This clone was seen just once. The genes are TRBV4-2 and TRBJ2-1; D is tentatively TRBD1 or TRBD2 (7 bases each). CDR1 and CDR2 (germline): LGHNA, YNFKEQ. V lost 4 bases to trimming and J lost 7 bases, with 20 bases between them. The CDR3 loop spans 16 amino acids. CDR3 DNA sequence: TGTGCCAGCAGCCCCCAGGGGGGCGGGAGTATGAATGAGCAGTTCTTC. Translating it yields CASSPQGGGSMNEQFF.

The chain couples TRBV6-5 to TRBJ2-1; 8 bases match TRBD1. V shed 2 bases and J 7 bases; nucleotides not matched to a gene: 10. This CDR3 contains 16 residues. Germline CDR1 and CDR2: MNHEY and SVGAGI. CDR3 nucleotides: TGTGCCAGCAGTTACCAGGGGGCGCGGAGGGGGAATGAGCAGTTCTTC. Protein: CASSYQGARRGNEQFF.

The genes are TRBV21-1 and TRBJ2-1; TRBD1 was called by the table and not checked on the DNA. TRBV21-1 is designated a pseudogene. The CDR3 sequence is 15 residues long. CDR3 residues: CASIQWQSSYNEQFF. In nucleotides, the CDR3 is TGTGCCAGCATACAGTGGCAGAGCTCCTACAATGAGCAGTTCTTC.

The chain couples TRBV6-7 to TRBJ1-1; D is uncertain. TRBV6-7 carries the ORF label, with uncertain function. The CDR3 totals 14 residues. Between the trimmed V and J ends, which lost 7 bases and 0 bases, there was a span of 12 bases. The CDR3 loop reads CASNLIGLNTEAFF. CDR3 DNA: TGTGCCAGCAATTTAATCGGATTGAACACTGAAGCTTTCTTT.